This entry features one TCR beta chain sequence. Its matching antigen is unknown. The data stem from a study of lymphopenia after photon versus proton radiotherapy. Measured with immunoSEQ multiplex PCR; TCRdb has only the in-frame clones, and not every one. Of about 29,000 clones listed, about nine tenths are singletons. Points from the study as a whole: Photon-treated patients lost naive T cells and TCR diversity; proton-treated stayed stable. Only patients who died were analyzed for survival; proton advantage is unproven. Post-nadir TCR diversity decline inversely tracked overall survival among those who died.

The sample in question was peripheral blood, obtained from a patient treated with proton-based radiotherapy. This receptor was taken from a woman aged 55-70 years with cholangiocarcinoma. Some clones in this sample may be carry-over from other donors' samples.

The CDR3 sequence is CASSIRDPLTPGEQYF. The CDR3 bases are TGTGCCAGTAGTATCAGGGACCCCCTTACCCCGGGCGAGCAGTACTTC. This chain joins TRBV19 and TRBJ2-7; D possibly uses TRBD1 or TRBD2 (5 bases each). Per germline, CDR1 LNHDA and CDR2 SQIVND (reference sequence). The V gene lost 3 bases and the J gene lost 6 bases, with 21 bases spanning the gap. The CDR3 is made up of 16 amino acids.